Listed below are T cell receptor beta chains from one sample, sequenced in a study of blood T cell repertoires in COVID-19. Clones were read by immunoSEQ multiplex PCR, and TCRdb kept only the in-frame ones, dropping some. The repertoire holds some 31,000 clones, with about 88% as singletons. Sequences were obtained from peripheral blood. Receptors were obtained from a human donor with active COVID-19. The donor label of this sample is uncertain. Each CDR3 is given with its conserved first and last residue. A D gene is named only where the DNA matches it firmly. Size is omitted from some rows. Given values are once, few, many or a class for expanded clones.

size: .
D: .
V: TRBV9
J: TRBJ1-5
DNA: TGTGCCAGCAGCGTAGGTCTGGGCATCGGTCAGCCCCAGCATTTT
CDR3: CASSVGLGIGQPQHF

size: .
D: .
V: TRBV5-6
J: TRBJ2-7
DNA: TGTGCCAGCAGCCCCGGGGTGGAGCTACTCTACGAGCAGTACTTC
CDR3: CASSPGVELLYEQYF

size: .
D: .
V: TRBV7-2
J: TRBJ2-5
DNA: TGTGCCAGCAGCTTAGGCGGCTGGAAAGAGACCCAGTACTTC
CDR3: CASSLGGWKETQYF

size: .
D: TRBD1
V: TRBV7-6
J: TRBJ2-2
DNA: TGTGCCAGCAGCTCACAGGGGGCGTTGAACACCGGGGAGCTGTTTTTT
CDR3: CASSSQGALNTGELFF

size: .
D: TRBD1
V: TRBV3-1/TRBV3-2
J: TRBJ2-2
DNA: TGTGCCAGGGGTTGGGACAGGGAAGGCACCGGGGAGCTGTTTTTT
CDR3: CARGWDREGTGELFF

size: .
D: .
V: TRBV6-5
J: TRBJ1-6
DNA: TGTGCCAGCAACAGGGACCTTAATTCACCCCTCCACTTT
CDR3: CASNRDLNSPLHF

size: .
D: .
V: TRBV10-1
J: TRBJ2-5
DNA: TGCGCCAGCAGTCACATCGGGATCGAAGAGACCCAGTACTTC
CDR3: CASSHIGIEETQYF

size: .
D: .
V: TRBV18
J: TRBJ2-3
DNA: TGTGCCAGCTCACCCCCCTCGGGATCCGACACAGATACGCAGTATTTT
CDR3: CASSPPSGSDTDTQYF

size: few
D: .
V: TRBV7-3
J: TRBJ1-1
DNA: TGTGCCAGCAGCGCCAGGGGCCTGAACACTGAAGCTTTCTTT
CDR3: CASSARGLNTEAFF

size: .
D: TRBD2
V: TRBV7-2
J: TRBJ2-7
DNA: TGTGCCAGCAGCGGGGGACTAGCGGGTGAGCAGTACTTC
CDR3: CASSGGLAGEQYF

size: .
D: .
V: TRBV9
J: TRBJ2-7
DNA: TGTGCCAGCAGCGTAGAACAGATACCCTCCTACGAGCAGTACTTC
CDR3: CASSVEQIPSYEQYF

size: once
D: .
V: TRBV11-2
J: TRBJ1-5
DNA: TGTGCCAGCAGCTTAGATAGAGCGGGGCTTATGGAGCATTTT
CDR3: CASSLDRAGLMEHF

size: .
D: .
V: TRBV18
J: TRBJ1-1
DNA: TGTGCCAGCTCCCCGGACTCACTGATGAACACTGAAGCTTTCTTT
CDR3: CASSPDSLMNTEAFF

size: .
D: .
V: TRBV12-3/TRBV12-4
J: TRBJ1-2
DNA: TGTGCCAGCACCCCGGCAGGGAACTATGGCTACACCTTC
CDR3: CASTPAGNYGYTF

size: once
D: .
V: TRBV24-1
J: TRBJ2-3
DNA: TGTGCCACCAGTGAACCTCAGGGATCCCCAGATACGCAGTATTTT
CDR3: CATSEPQGSPDTQYF

size: .
D: .
V: TRBV7-8
J: TRBJ1-5
DNA: TGTGCCAGCAGCTTAGGTCTCAGCAATCAGCCCCAGCATTTT
CDR3: CASSLGLSNQPQHF

size: .
D: .
V: TRBV5-1
J: TRBJ2-7
DNA: TGCGCCAGCAGCTTGGGAGACTGGGTTGCCTACGAGCAGTACTTC
CDR3: CASSLGDWVAYEQYF

size: .
D: TRBD2
V: TRBV5-1
J: TRBJ2-5
DNA: TGCGCCAGCAGCTTCTCTAGCGGTGAGACCCAGTACTTC
CDR3: CASSFSSGETQYF

size: .
D: TRBD1
V: TRBV6-2/TRBV6-3
J: TRBJ1-1
DNA: TGTGCCAGCACCCCTCTTGGACAGGGGGTTACTGAAGCTTTCTTT
CDR3: CASTPLGQGVTEAFF

size: .
D: .
V: TRBV2
J: TRBJ1-2
DNA: TGTGCCAGCACCCGACCGCGGGGCGACTATGGCTACACCTTC
CDR3: CASTRPRGDYGYTF

size: .
D: .
V: TRBV6-2/TRBV6-3
J: TRBJ1-5
DNA: TGTGCCAGCAGTTACTCTGGGCGGAGAGGGGGACCCCAGCATTTT
CDR3: CASSYSGRRGGPQHF

size: .
D: .
V: TRBV12-3/TRBV12-4
J: TRBJ2-2
DNA: TGTGCCAGCAGCCCCGGTGCCACCGGGGAGCTGTTTTTT
CDR3: CASSPGATGELFF

size: .
D: .
V: TRBV25-1
J: TRBJ2-1
DNA: TGTGCCAGCAGTGAAACGGGTTTCTACAATGAGCAGTTCTTC
CDR3: CASSETGFYNEQFF

size: .
D: TRBD1
V: TRBV5-4
J: TRBJ2-5
DNA: TGTGCCAGCAGCTCCACCCGACAGGGCGAGACCCAGTACTTC
CDR3: CASSSTRQGETQYF

size: .
D: TRBD1
V: TRBV12-3/TRBV12-4
J: TRBJ1-6
DNA: TGTGCCAGCCAGACAGGGAATTCACCCCTCCACTTT
CDR3: CASQTGNSPLHF

size: once
D: TRBD1
V: TRBV19
J: TRBJ1-1
DNA: TGTGCCAGTAGTATCTTGACAGGGTGGGCTTTCTTT
CDR3: CASSILTGWAFF

size: .
D: TRBD1
V: TRBV5-6
J: TRBJ1-2
DNA: TGTGCCAGCAGCTTTCGGCGCACCGCGACAGGGAACTATGGCTACACCTTC
CDR3: CASSFRRTATGNYGYTF

size: .
D: .
V: TRBV10-3
J: TRBJ2-1
DNA: TGTGCCATCAGTGAGCCGCGTACAGGGTTTAAATCCTACAATGAGCAGTTCTTC
CDR3: CAISEPRTGFKSYNEQFF

size: .
D: TRBD2
V: TRBV4-2
J: TRBJ2-7
DNA: TGTGCCAGCAGCCAACCGGGGGGGTCTCCGAACGAGCAGTACTTC
CDR3: CASSQPGGSPNEQYF

size: .
D: .
V: TRBV3-1/TRBV3-2
J: TRBJ1-4
DNA: TGTGCCAGCAGCCAAGACCGGTGGAATGAAAAACTGTTTTTT
CDR3: CASSQDRWNEKLFF

size: few
D: .
V: TRBV7-2
J: TRBJ1-5
DNA: TGTGCCAGCAGCTTAGACCCTCCTCCTAACTATAGCAATCAGCCCCAGCATTTT
CDR3: CASSLDPPPNYSNQPQHF

size: .
D: TRBD1
V: TRBV29-1
J: TRBJ1-1
DNA: TGCAGCGCGGGACAGGGCTCGAACACTGAAGCTTTCTTT
CDR3: CSAGQGSNTEAFF

size: .
D: .
V: TRBV6-5
J: TRBJ1-2
DNA: TGTGCCAGCTCAAACAGCTATGGCTACACCTTC
CDR3: CASSNSYGYTF